These 21 T cell receptor beta chains came from one sample sequenced in a study of T cell changes during pregnancy in multiple sclerosis. TCRdb's table, derived via immunoSEQ multiplex PCR, lists solely in-frame clones and lacks some. The table lists 90,000 to 120,000 clones, 92% of them singletons. The sequencing used peripheral blood, collected in the third trimester of pregnancy. The receptors derive from a female donor in good health, enrolled as a control in a pregnancy study.

The V call is TRBV5-4, the J call TRBJ2-5; 9 nucleotides agree with TRBD1. The V segment lost 6 bases and the J segment 4 bases; nucleotides outside the gene matches: 13. The CDR3 length is 16 residues. Germline V gene lookup returns CDR1 SGHNT and CDR2 YYREEE (reference sequence). The CDR3 loop reads CASTSPGQGGGETQYF. In nucleotides, the CDR3 is TGTGCCAGCACTAGCCCGGGACAGGGTGGCGGAGAGACCCAGTACTTC.

CDR3 in DNA: TGTGCCAGCAGCGTAGTGTCAGGGGGCGCCTATGGCTACACCTTC. This translates into CASSVVSGGAYGYTF. The chain uses TRBV9 and TRBJ1-2, with 8 positions matching TRBD1. Germline values: CDR1 SGDLS, CDR2 YYNGEE. This CDR3 comprises 15 residues. J was trimmed by 4 bases and V by 0 bases; bases with no gene match: 5.

The J gene is TRBJ2-4, the V gene TRBV7-9; TRBD2 aligns across 11 bases. Germline-derived CDR1 and CDR2 are SEHNR and FQNEAQ (reference sequence). After removal of 1 base from V and 9 bases from J, the junction contained 5 bases not matched to a gene. CDR3 length: 15 residues. This chain's CDR3 is CASSLGLAGLGIQYF. The CDR3 DNA sequence: TGTGCCAGCAGCTTAGGACTAGCGGGGTTGGGCATTCAGTACTTC.

The chain is built from TRBV19 and TRBJ2-3; D is unresolved. The germline gives CDR1 LNHDA, CDR2 SQIVND (reference sequence). The CDR3 is 12 amino acids. Trimming removed 6 bases at V and 4 bases at J, with 8 bases between. The CDR3 here is CASRESADTQYF. Here the CDR3 DNA reads TGTGCCAGTAGGGAGTCGGCAGATACGCAGTATTTT.

V gene TRBV10-1 combines with J gene TRBJ1-5; 8 nucleotides match TRBD1. This CDR3 has 15 amino acids. Germline lookup yields CDR1 WNHNN and CDR2 SYGVQD (reference sequence). J lost 6 bases, V lost 6 bases, and 10 bases had no gene match. The CDR3 loop is CASSQGAGETQPQHF. CDR3 in DNA: TGCGCCAGCAGCCAGGGGGCCGGGGAAACTCAGCCCCAGCATTTT.

The chain uses TRBV19 and TRBJ1-1; 9 positions agree with TRBD1. This CDR3 is 15 amino acids long. The germline gives CDR1 LNHDA, CDR2 SQIVND (reference sequence). V shed 5 bases and J 4 bases; nucleotides not matched to a gene: 8. CDR3 bases: TGTGCCAGTAGTGAGGGGACAGGGTTTCGCACTGAAGCTTTCTTT. Protein: CASSEGTGFRTEAFF.

V usage is TRBV5-8 and J usage is TRBJ1-2; 9 bases line up with TRBD1. Looked up from germline, CDR1 is SGHTS and CDR2 is YDEGEE. V trimming: 4 bases; J trimming: 4 bases; junction bases outside the gene matches: 8. The CDR3 is made up of 15 amino acids. CDR3 sequence reads: CASSLGGQGIYGYTF. The CDR3 coding sequence is TGTGCCAGCAGCCTTGGAGGACAGGGGATCTATGGCTACACCTTC.

This rearrangement joins TRBV2 to TRBJ2-7; possibly TRBD1 for D (6 bases). V shed 6 bases and J shed 5 bases, with 11 bases lying between them. The CDR3 runs 12 residues. Looked up from germline, CDR1 is SNHLY and CDR2 is FYNNEI. The CDR3 DNA follows: TGTGCCAGCAGGGACAGAATCGACGAGCAGTACTTC. Protein: CASRDRIDEQYF.

This clone was detected only once. The rearrangement links TRBV19 to TRBJ2-2, with D unclear. The V end lost 4 bases, the J end lost 0 bases, and 9 bases lay between the germline ends. The V gene's germline CDR1 is LNHDA and CDR2 SQIVND (reference sequence). The CDR3 extends over 15 amino acids. The CDR3 region has the DNA TGTGCCAGTAGTAGGGCGCCCTCGAACACCGGGGAGCTGTTTTTT. Its protein product is CASSRAPSNTGELFF.

This clone was detected only once. The genes are TRBV7-3 and TRBJ1-5; TRBD1 agrees at 9 bases. The V gene's germline CDR1 is SGHTA and CDR2 FQGTGA. V lost 1 base and J lost 9; bases outside the gene matches: 4. This CDR3 region has 14 residues. The CDR3: CASSLKGQGWPQHF. CDR3 in DNA: TGTGCCAGCAGCTTAAAAGGACAGGGGTGGCCCCAGCATTTT.

The J gene is TRBJ2-1, the V gene TRBV9; 11 bases map to TRBD2. Germline V gene data show CDR1 as SGDLS and CDR2 as YYNGEE. V lost 3 bases and J lost 9; bases outside the gene matches: 11. The CDR3 sequence is 16 residues long. In nucleotides, the CDR3 is TGTGCCAGCAGCGGACTTAGCGGGGGGGCTTGGAGTGAGCAGTTCTTC. Protein product: CASSGLSGGAWSEQFF. Filled out from reference TRBV9 and TRBJ2-1, the complete variable domain reads DSGVTQTPKHLITATGQRVTLRCSPRSGDLSVYWYQQSLDQGLQFLIQYYNGEERAKGNILERFSAQQFPDLHSELNLSSLELGDSALYFCASSGLSGGAWSEQFFGPGTRLTVL.

The genes are TRBV5-4 and TRBJ2-3; the match to TRBD2 covers 8 bases. CDR3 length equals 15 residues. The ends lost 4 bases at V and 5 bases at J; junction bases unmatched: 9. Germline V gene lookup returns CDR1 SGHNT and CDR2 YYREEE (reference sequence). CDR3: CASSPGGGRGDTQYF. CDR3 sequence (DNA): TGTGCCAGCAGCCCGGGGGGGGGCCGAGGAGATACGCAGTATTTT.

The genes are TRBV7-9 and TRBJ1-2, with D possibly TRBD1 on 6 matching bases. The CDR3 runs to 15 residues. V lost 5 bases to trimming and J lost 2 bases, with 15 bases between them. From germline, CDR1 is SEHNR and CDR2 FQNEAQ (reference sequence). CDR3 loop: CASSRTVASNYGYTF. The CDR3 DNA is TGTGCCAGCAGCCGGACAGTAGCATCGAACTATGGCTACACCTTC.

V usage is TRBV19 and J usage is TRBJ1-3; 7 nucleotides agree with TRBD1. CDR3 size: 16 residues. Germline V gene lookup returns CDR1 LNHDA and CDR2 SQIVND (reference sequence). The V gene end was trimmed by 5 bases and the J gene end by 0 bases; junction bases not matched to a gene: 7. CDR3 DNA sequence: TGTGCCAGTAGTCCCGGACAGGCGAGCTCTGGAAACACCATATATTTT. This translates into CASSPGQASSGNTIYF. Full variable domain (outside the CDR3, taken from reference TRBV19 and TRBJ1-3): DGGITQSPKYLFRKEGQNVTLSCEQNLNHDAMYWYRQDPGQGLRLIYYSQIVNDFQKGDIAEGYSVSREKKESFPLTVTSAQKNPTAFYLCASSPGQASSGNTIYFGEGSWLTVV.

The chain couples TRBV11-2 to TRBJ1-1; D perhaps matches TRBD1 (5 bases). Trimming shortened V by 0 bases and J by 4 bases, and 12 bases separated the two germline ends. This CDR3 contains 15 residues. In germline, CDR1 is SGHAT, CDR2 FQNNGV. The CDR3 DNA reads TGTGCCAGCAGCTTAGAAGGAGGGGTCGGCACTGAAGCTTTCTTT. Amino acid sequence: CASSLEGGVGTEAFF.

The chain combines TRBV18 with TRBJ1-1; D gene uncertain. The CDR3 spans 15 residues. Germline values: CDR1 KGHSH, CDR2 LQKENI. Trimming stripped 0 bases from V and 1 base from J, with 9 bases between. This CDR3 reads CASSPPFEANTEAFF. Written as DNA, the CDR3 is TGTGCCAGCTCACCACCGTTTGAGGCGAACACTGAAGCTTTCTTT.

The J gene is TRBJ1-1, the V gene TRBV19; D unclear. CDR3 length equals 16 residues. Germline loops: CDR1 LNHDA, CDR2 SQIVND (reference sequence). V shed 7 bases and J shed 1 base, with 19 bases lying between them. CDR3 sequence: CASNLGRGGENTEAFF. CDR3 nucleotide sequence: TGTGCCAGTAACCTGGGCCGGGGTGGGGAGAACACTGAAGCTTTCTTT.

The CDR3 DNA reads as TGTGCCAGCAGGACAACAGCCTATAATTCACCCCTCCACTTT. It translates to CASRTTAYNSPLHF. The rearrangement joins TRBV6-1 to TRBJ1-6; D is unresolved. The CDR3 covers 14 residues. Per the germline V gene, CDR1 is MNHNS and CDR2 is SASEGT. V lost 6 bases to trimming and J lost 2 bases, with 8 bases between them.

This chain connects TRBV27 to TRBJ2-3, with TRBD2 identical over 10 bases. This CDR3 region has 17 residues. V lost 6 bases, J lost 4 bases, and 13 bases stayed unmatched. CDR1 and CDR2 from the germline V gene are MNHEY and SMNVEV (reference sequence). CDR3 in amino acids: CASSLDGLAGGPDTQYF. DNA for the CDR3: TGTGCCAGCAGCTTGGACGGCTTAGCGGGGGGACCAGATACGCAGTATTTT.

In DNA, the CDR3 is TGTGCCAGCAGTTACTCGGGCCTATCAACATATGGCTACACCTTC. It yields the protein CASSYSGLSTYGYTF. This chain uses TRBV6-5 with TRBJ1-2; D is ambiguous. Germline lookup yields CDR1 MNHEY and CDR2 SVGAGI. The CDR3 contains 15 residues. Trimming pared 0 bases from V and 5 bases from J, leaving 13 bases between.

The gene calls are TRBV5-6 and TRBJ2-7, with a weak D call TRBD1 (5 bases). The V gene's germline CDR1 is SGHDT and CDR2 YYEEEE. The CDR3 loop spans 14 amino acids. V lost 0 bases, J lost 3 bases, and 10 bases lay in between. DNA for the CDR3: TGTGCCAGCAGCTTGGAGACAGTCAGCTACGAGCAGTACTTC. It is translated as CASSLETVSYEQYF. Complete variable domain (other parts from reference TRBV5-6 and TRBJ2-7): DAGVTQSPTHLIKTRGQQVTLRCSPKSGHDTVSWYQQALGQGPQFIFQYYEEEERQRGNFPDRFSGHQFPNYSSELNVNALLLGDSALYLCASSLETVSYEQYFGPGTRLTVT.